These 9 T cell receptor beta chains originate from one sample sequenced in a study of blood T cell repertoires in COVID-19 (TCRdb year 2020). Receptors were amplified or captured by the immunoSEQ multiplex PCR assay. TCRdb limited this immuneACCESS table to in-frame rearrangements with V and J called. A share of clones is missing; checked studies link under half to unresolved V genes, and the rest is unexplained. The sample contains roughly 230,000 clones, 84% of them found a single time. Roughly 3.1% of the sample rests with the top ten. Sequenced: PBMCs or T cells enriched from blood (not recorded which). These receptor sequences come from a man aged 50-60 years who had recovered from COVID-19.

CDR3 residues: CASSSKPPGDRGSYEQYF. The CDR3 DNA follows: TGTGCCAGCAGTTCTAAACCCCCCGGGGACAGGGGCTCCTACGAGCAGTACTTC. V gene TRBV6-2 or TRBV6-3 combines with J gene TRBJ2-7; 10 bases agree with TRBD1. V trimming: 4 bases; J trimming: 0 bases; junction bases outside the gene matches: 12. The CDR3 is 18 residues long. Per germline, CDR1 MNHEY and CDR2 SVGEGT.

The CDR3 reads CASSSSGIYSPLHF. Here the CDR3 DNA reads TGTGCCAGCAGCTCCTCCGGGATCTATTCACCCCTCCACTTT. The chain combines TRBV5-6 with TRBJ1-6; no clear D. CDR1 and CDR2 (germline): SGHDT, YYEEEE. This CDR3 comprises 14 residues. Trimming removed 3 bases at V and 8 bases at J, with 12 bases between.

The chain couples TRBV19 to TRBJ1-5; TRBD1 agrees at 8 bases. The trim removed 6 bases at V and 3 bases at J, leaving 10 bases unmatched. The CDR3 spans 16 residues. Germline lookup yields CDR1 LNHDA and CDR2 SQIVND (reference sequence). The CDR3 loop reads CASRLTGVYVNQPQHF. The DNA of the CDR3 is TGTGCCAGTAGGCTGACAGGGGTTTACGTCAATCAGCCCCAGCATTTT. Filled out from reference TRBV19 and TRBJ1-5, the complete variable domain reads DGGITQSPKYLFRKEGQNVTLSCEQNLNHDAMYWYRQDPGQGLRLIYYSQIVNDFQKGDIAEGYSVSREKKESFPLTVTSAQKNPTAFYLCASRLTGVYVNQPQHFGDGTRLSIL.

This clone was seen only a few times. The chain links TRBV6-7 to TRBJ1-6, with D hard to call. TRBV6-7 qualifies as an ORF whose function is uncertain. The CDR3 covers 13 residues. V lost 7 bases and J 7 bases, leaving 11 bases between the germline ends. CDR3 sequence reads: CASIRTSNSPLHF. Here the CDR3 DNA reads TGTGCCAGCATTAGGACTTCCAATTCACCCCTCCACTTT.

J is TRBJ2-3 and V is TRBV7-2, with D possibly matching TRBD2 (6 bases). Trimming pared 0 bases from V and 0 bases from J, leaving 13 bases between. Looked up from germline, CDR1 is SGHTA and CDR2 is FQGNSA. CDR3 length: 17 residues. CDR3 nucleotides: TGTGCCAGCAGCTTAGCCGGCGGTGGGACTAGCACAGATACGCAGTATTTT. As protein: CASSLAGGGTSTDTQYF.

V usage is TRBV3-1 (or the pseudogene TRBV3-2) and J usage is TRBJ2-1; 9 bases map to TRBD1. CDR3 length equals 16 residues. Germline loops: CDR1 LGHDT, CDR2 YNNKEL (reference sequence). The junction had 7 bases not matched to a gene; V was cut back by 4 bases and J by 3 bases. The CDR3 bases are TGTGCCAGCAGCCGCCTACAGGGGGCGCTCTACAATGAGCAGTTCTTC. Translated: CASSRLQGALYNEQFF.

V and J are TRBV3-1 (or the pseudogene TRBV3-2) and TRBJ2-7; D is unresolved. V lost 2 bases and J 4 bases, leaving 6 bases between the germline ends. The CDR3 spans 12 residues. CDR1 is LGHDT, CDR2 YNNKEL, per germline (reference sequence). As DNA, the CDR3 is TGTGCCAGCAGCCAAACAAGTTACGAGCAGTACTTC. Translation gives CASSQTSYEQYF.

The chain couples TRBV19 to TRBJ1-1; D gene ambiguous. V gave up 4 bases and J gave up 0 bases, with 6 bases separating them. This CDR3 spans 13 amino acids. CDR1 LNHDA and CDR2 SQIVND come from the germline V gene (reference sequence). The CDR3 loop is CASSNMMNTEAFF. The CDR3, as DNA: TGTGCCAGTAGTAACATGATGAACACTGAAGCTTTCTTT.

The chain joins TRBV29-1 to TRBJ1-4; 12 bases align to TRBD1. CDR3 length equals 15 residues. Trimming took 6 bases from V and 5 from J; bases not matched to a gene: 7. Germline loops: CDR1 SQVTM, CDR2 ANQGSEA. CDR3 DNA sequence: TGCAGCGTCACCGGGACAGGGGGCGAAAATGAAAAACTGTTTTTT. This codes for CSVTGTGGENEKLFF.